The 31 T cell receptor beta chains in this list originate from one sample, sequenced in a study of beta chain features in type 1 diabetes. What was sequenced were expressed TCRB transcripts, since all of the isolated RNA had been reverse transcribed. Only in-frame clones appear in the TCRdb table, and some are missing; sequencing was by immunoSEQ multiplex PCR. This table has about 44,000 clones, around 52% appearing once. The specimen was Tregs from blood. The receptors come from a woman between 18 and 29 years old in good health.

V is TRBV6-5 and J is TRBJ1-2; D may be TRBD1 (6 bases). Germline V gives CDR1 MNHEY, CDR2 SVGAGI. The ends were cut back, 6 bases at V and 0 bases at J, with 14 bases in the middle. The CDR3 runs to 15 residues. The CDR3 sequence is CASRLGHTPNYGYTF. The CDR3 nucleotides are TGTGCCAGCAGACTGGGACACACCCCTAACTATGGCTACACCTTC.

By sample share, this clone is medium-sized (0.01 to 0.1%). This rearrangement joins TRBV13 to TRBJ2-7; TRBD2 is a possible D gene (6 bases). The CDR3 totals 15 residues. The germline gives CDR1 PRHDT, CDR2 FYEKMQ (reference sequence). V lost 8 bases, J lost 1 base, and 18 bases lay in between. The CDR3 DNA reads as TGTGCCAGCCGGAGGGGCGGGACTCTTTCCTACGAGCAGTACTTC. Translating gives CASRRGGTLSYEQYF.

The rearrangement links TRBV19 to TRBJ1-1; 7 positions agree with TRBD1. Germline loops: CDR1 LNHDA, CDR2 SQIVND (reference sequence). This CDR3 is 14 amino acids long. The V and J ends lost 3 bases and 5 bases, in that order; junction bases with no gene match: 6. This chain's CDR3 is CASSMPLRGTEAFF. The CDR3 region has the DNA TGTGCCAGTAGTATGCCCCTCAGGGGGACTGAAGCTTTCTTT.

The chain uses TRBV2 and TRBJ1-1, with TRBD1 as a possible D gene (6 bases). This CDR3 has 14 residues. Trimming removed 6 bases from V and 0 bases from J, with 11 bases in between. Germline CDR1 SNHLY, CDR2 FYNNEI. Here the CDR3 DNA reads TGTGCCAGCAGGGTGACAGGAGTGAACACTGAAGCTTTCTTT. Its protein product is CASRVTGVNTEAFF.

The chain is built from TRBV7-8 and TRBJ2-5; TRBD2 matches at 7 bases. Germline CDR1 reads SGHVS; CDR2 reads FQNEAQ. The V segment lost 4 bases and the J segment 2 bases; nucleotides outside the gene matches: 16. This CDR3 has 18 residues. CDR3 bases: TGTGCCAGCAGCTCGTACACTTCAGCGGGAAGTCTTCAAGAGACCCAGTACTTC. Translated, it gives CASSSYTSAGSLQETQYF.

The chain links TRBV14 to TRBJ2-1; TRBD2 might be the D (5 bases). Germline lookup yields CDR1 SGHDN and CDR2 FVKESK. The CDR3 sequence is 13 residues long. V was shortened by 4 bases and J by 9 bases, with 13 bases between the two germline ends. CDR3 bases: TGTGCCAGCAGCCCCAACCTAGCTCTTGAGCAGTTCTTC. Translated, it gives CASSPNLALEQFF.

The CDR3 is CASSGTGDTEAFF. The CDR3 nucleotides are TGTGCCAGCAGTGGGACAGGGGACACTGAAGCTTTCTTT. V usage is TRBV6-1 and J usage is TRBJ1-1; 9 positions match TRBD1. CDR1 is MNHNS, CDR2 SASEGT, per germline. This CDR3 spans 13 amino acids. J lost 3 bases, V lost 4 bases, and 0 bases had no gene match.

The chain has TRBV7-3 and TRBJ2-3, with 13 bases lining up with TRBD2. The germline CDR1 and CDR2 sequences are SGHTA and FQGTGA. The CDR3 length is 16 residues. Trimming took 5 bases from V and 4 from J; bases not matched to a gene: 6. The CDR3 here is CASSPGLAGMSDTQYF. Here the CDR3 DNA reads TGTGCCAGCAGCCCGGGACTAGCGGGAATGTCAGATACGCAGTATTTT. Full variable domain (missing parts from reference TRBV7-3 and TRBJ2-3): GAGVSQTPSNKVTEKGKYVELRCDPISGHTALYWYRQSLGQGPEFLIYFQGTGAADDSGLPNDRFFAVRPEGSVSTLKIQRTERGDSAVYLCASSPGLAGMSDTQYFGPGTRLTVL.

The chain is built from TRBV9 and TRBJ2-1, with a possible D match to TRBD2 (6 bases). Trimming left V 4 bases short and J 4 bases short, with 18 bases between. The CDR3 consists of 16 residues. Germline CDR1 is SGDLS and CDR2 is YYNGEE. The CDR3 sequence is CASSPRVAGPYNEQFF. For the CDR3, the DNA is TGTGCCAGCAGCCCGAGGGTTGCGGGACCTTACAATGAGCAGTTCTTC.

As for this clone: At the DNA level, this CDR3 is encoded by other sequences in the same sample as well. The rearrangement links TRBV19 to TRBJ1-5, with 10 bases aligning to TRBD1. The V and J ends lost 6 bases and 7 bases, in that order; junction bases with no gene match: 3. The length of the CDR3 is 13 residues. Germline V gives CDR1 LNHDA, CDR2 SQIVND (reference sequence). The CDR3 reads CASRGQGRQPQHF. CDR3 DNA: TGTGCCAGTAGGGGACAGGGGCGCCAGCCCCAGCATTTT. Complete variable domain (other parts from reference TRBV19 and TRBJ1-5): DGGITQSPKYLFRKEGQNVTLSCEQNLNHDAMYWYRQDPGQGLRLIYYSQIVNDFQKGDIAEGYSVSREKKESFPLTVTSAQKNPTAFYLCASRGQGRQPQHFGDGTRLSIL.

This clone was observed a handful of times. The rearrangement uses TRBV5-1 and TRBJ2-7; TRBD1 agrees at 7 bases. Looked up from germline, CDR1 is SGHRS and CDR2 is YFSETQ. The CDR3 covers 15 residues. After removal of 1 base from V and 1 base from J, the junction contained 5 bases not matched to a gene. The CDR3 is CASSLTTGDSYEQYF. Here the CDR3 DNA reads TGCGCCAGCAGCTTGACCACAGGGGATTCCTACGAGCAGTACTTC.

V is TRBV19 and J is TRBJ1-5; D is unclear. V was shortened by 10 bases and J by 3 bases, with 16 bases between the two germline ends. The CDR3 loop spans 14 amino acids. Germline-derived CDR1 and CDR2 are LNHDA and SQIVND (reference sequence). The CDR3 protein is CATTRTANNQPQHF. CDR3 bases: TGTGCCACCACGCGGACTGCAAACAATCAGCCCCAGCATTTT.

The J gene is TRBJ1-2, the V gene TRBV7-3; 11 nucleotides agree with TRBD1. After removal of 4 bases from V and 2 bases from J, the junction contained 3 bases not matched to a gene. The CDR3 consists of 15 residues. CDR1 and CDR2 from the germline V gene are SGHTA and FQGTGA. CDR3 sequence (DNA): TGTGCCAGCAGCTGGGGACAGGGGGGAAACTATGGCTACACCTTC. It specifies CASSWGQGGNYGYTF.

This chain connects TRBV5-4 to TRBJ2-1; D uncertain. The germline V gene has CDR1 SGHNT and CDR2 YYREEE (reference sequence). The V and J ends lost 0 bases and 0 bases respectively, with 7 bases between them. The CDR3 covers 15 residues. This CDR3 reads CASSLDTNSYNEQFF. CDR3 coding DNA: TGTGCCAGCAGCTTGGACACTAACTCCTACAATGAGCAGTTCTTC. The variable domain in full, with the rest retrieved from reference TRBV5-4 and TRBJ2-1, is ETGVTQSPTHLIKTRGQQVTLRCSSQSGHNTVSWYQQALGQGPQFIFQYYREEENGRGNFPPRFSGLQFPNYSSELNVNALELDDSALYLCASSLDTNSYNEQFFGPGTRLTVL.

This rearrangement joins TRBV30 to TRBJ2-2, with D possibly being TRBD2 (6 bases). The CDR3 runs to 14 residues. Looked up from germline, CDR1 is GTSNPN and CDR2 is SVGIG (reference sequence). Trimming removed 5 bases from V and 6 bases from J, with 16 bases in between. The CDR3 is CAWGPSVGAGELFF. In nucleotides, the CDR3 is TGTGCCTGGGGACCTAGCGTCGGAGCCGGGGAGCTGTTTTTT.

J is TRBJ2-3 and V is TRBV5-1; TRBD2 is a possible D gene (5 bases). This CDR3 is built from 16 residues. With 2 bases removed from V and 3 bases from J, the gap between germline ends came to 16 bases. Germline CDR1 and CDR2: SGHRS and YFSETQ. The CDR3: CASSLIESGTTDTQYF. The CDR3 coding sequence is TGCGCCAGCAGCTTAATCGAATCGGGAACTACAGATACGCAGTATTTT.

This clone has only a few counts. The chain has TRBV5-1 and TRBJ2-7; TRBD2 aligns across 9 bases. CDR3 size: 16 residues. Germline V CDR1 and CDR2: SGHRS, YFSETQ. The junction had 4 bases not matched to a gene; V was cut back by 0 bases and J by 0 bases. CDR3 residues: CASSLGLADPSYEQYF. The CDR3 DNA follows: TGCGCCAGCAGCTTGGGACTAGCGGACCCCTCCTACGAGCAGTACTTC.

The chain carries TRBV7-6 and TRBJ2-1, with TRBD2 identical over 7 bases. V trimming: 5 bases; J trimming: 3 bases; junction bases outside the gene matches: 16. This CDR3 has 18 amino acids. Germline V lookup: CDR1 SGHVS, CDR2 FNYEAQ. The CDR3 coding sequence is TGTGCCAGCAGCCCATCACAGCCTCTAGCGGCGATCTACAATGAGCAGTTCTTC. Translated, it gives CASSPSQPLAAIYNEQFF.

CDR3 nucleotide sequence: TGTGCCAGCACCTTGGGAGGGAGCTACAATGAGCAGTTCTTC. This codes for CASTLGGSYNEQFF. This chain joins TRBV7-9 and TRBJ2-1, with 7 bases matching TRBD2. Germline assignment: CDR1 SEHNR and CDR2 FQNEAQ (reference sequence). The CDR3 contains 14 residues. The J segment lost 3 bases and the V segment lost 7 bases, leaving 6 bases of the junction unmatched.

A few counts support this clone. Because it lacks the conserved phenylalanine or tryptophan at the end, this CDR3 is likely a read error. The DNA is omitted, as the CDR3 cannot be located on it reliably, and the CDR3 follows TCRdb's listing. The sample contains more than one DNA sequence encoding this CDR3. V usage is TRBV28 and J usage is TRBJ2-7; the D call TRBD2 from the table was never checked on the DNA. Germline loops: CDR1 MDHEN, CDR2 SYDVKM. From its first to its last residue, the CDR3 has 13 amino acids. The CDR3: CASSRLAGGYAVL.

This clone has just one count. The chain combines TRBV25-1 with TRBJ2-7; 10 bases fit TRBD1. Germline CDR1 and CDR2: MGHDK and SYGVNS. V shed 2 bases, J shed 3 bases, and the junction held 4 bases outside the gene matches. This CDR3 has 15 amino acids. CDR3 protein: CASSEGRTGGYEQYF. The CDR3 DNA reads as TGTGCCAGCAGTGAAGGGAGGACAGGGGGCTACGAGCAGTACTTC.

The chain combines TRBV2 with TRBJ1-6, with a weak D call TRBD1 (5 bases). The V and J ends lost 7 bases and 10 bases respectively, with 11 bases between them. CDR1 SNHLY and CDR2 FYNNEI come from the germline V gene. The CDR3 covers 12 residues. CDR3 region: CASTGERSPLHF. CDR3 bases: TGTGCCAGCACGGGGGAAAGGTCACCCCTCCACTTT.

The V gene is TRBV4-3, the J gene TRBJ1-2; D is possibly TRBD1 (6 bases). V was clipped by 2 bases and J by 2 bases, with 6 bases between them. The germline CDR1 and CDR2 sequences are LGHNA and YSLEER. CDR3 length: 13 amino acids. The CDR3 coding sequence is TGCGCCAGCAGCCAACAGGGGAACTATGGCTACACCTTC. Protein product: CASSQQGNYGYTF.

The rearrangement uses TRBV7-9 and TRBJ2-7, with D possibly TRBD2 on 5 matching bases. The germline V gene has CDR1 SEHNR and CDR2 FQNEAQ (reference sequence). The germline V and J ends were trimmed by 5 bases and 6 bases, with 23 bases remaining between them. CDR3 length equals 16 residues. The CDR3 nucleotides are TGTGCCAGCAGCCCGCGGCCGCGGCTAGCAATCGGCGAGCAGTACTTC. Its translation is CASSPRPRLAIGEQYF.

The chain employs TRBV5-4 and TRBJ2-3; tentatively, D is TRBD1 (6 bases). This CDR3 region has 15 residues. Germline V gene lookup returns CDR1 SGHNT and CDR2 YYREEE (reference sequence). The V and J ends lost 4 bases and 1 base respectively, with 13 bases between them. CDR3 sequence: CASSQDSRRTDTQYF. CDR3 nucleotides: TGTGCCAGCAGCCAGGACAGTCGTCGCACAGATACGCAGTATTTT.

This chain joins TRBV7-2 and TRBJ1-5, with D hard to call. This CDR3 has 15 residues. CDR1 and CDR2 from the germline V gene are SGHTA and FQGNSA. V dropped 5 bases and J dropped 4 bases, with 15 bases sitting between them. In DNA, the CDR3 is TGTGCCAGCAGCGCCTGGGCCAGCCCAAATCAGCCCCAGCATTTT. Its translation: CASSAWASPNQPQHF.

The chain is built from TRBV7-9 and TRBJ2-1; weak D call: TRBD1 (7 bases). Between the trimmed V and J ends, which lost 3 bases and 10 bases, there was a span of 16 bases. The CDR3 sequence is 14 residues long. Germline V gives CDR1 SEHNR, CDR2 FQNEAQ (reference sequence). Here the CDR3 reads CASSFGTRDREQFF. DNA of the CDR3: TGTGCCAGCAGCTTCGGGACGCGGGACAGAGAGCAGTTCTTC.

This clone has a handful of counts. The V gene is TRBV6-5, the J gene TRBJ2-1; D perhaps matches TRBD2 (5 bases). Per the germline V gene, CDR1 is MNHEY and CDR2 is SVGAGI. This CDR3 is 14 amino acids long. V lost 0 bases to trimming and J lost 5 bases, with 8 bases between them. The CDR3 DNA follows: TGTGCCAGCAGTTACTCGGGAGTAAACAATGAGCAGTTCTTC. Translating gives CASSYSGVNNEQFF.

The rearrangement joins TRBV19 to TRBJ1-4; D gene ambiguous. With 7 bases removed from V and 4 bases from J, the gap between germline ends came to 10 bases. This CDR3 is built from 13 residues. From germline, CDR1 is LNHDA and CDR2 SQIVND (reference sequence). The CDR3 nucleotides are TGTGCCAGTAAAAGCTATCATAATGAAAAACTGTTTTTT. Translation gives CASKSYHNEKLFF.

In its sample, this clone was seen a few times. The genes are TRBV4-3 and TRBJ2-4; TRBD1 agrees at 7 bases. The V gene's germline CDR1 is LGHNA and CDR2 YSLEER. The V segment lost 2 bases and the J segment 6 bases; nucleotides outside the gene matches: 7. The CDR3 sequence is 15 residues long. CDR3 loop: CASSQPTGAGNIQYF. The CDR3 DNA is TGCGCCAGCAGCCAACCTACAGGGGCAGGAAACATTCAGTACTTC.

This chain joins TRBV29-1 and TRBJ2-3; D unresolved. Germline lookup yields CDR1 SQVTM and CDR2 ANQGSEA. The V end lost 4 bases, the J end lost 4 bases, and 6 bases lay between the germline ends. The CDR3 is 11 residues long. CDR3 nucleotide sequence: TGCAGCGTTGCTCGGTCAGATACGCAGTATTTT. This translates into CSVARSDTQYF.